Below, 2 T cell receptor beta chains from the same sample are listed, as sequenced in a study of T cell responses to AZD1222 COVID-19 vaccine. Clones were sequenced by immunoSEQ multiplex PCR, and TCRdb holds only the in-frame ones, with some missing. The sample has approximately 300,000 clones; almost 95% are singletons. The sequencing used peripheral blood, collected 28 days after the second AZD1222 dose. The receptors come from an adult who received the AZD1222 COVID-19 vaccine.

The chain joins TRBV9 to TRBJ1-6; D ambiguous. Germline loops: CDR1 SGDLS, CDR2 YYNGEE. This CDR3 has 16 residues. V gave up 0 bases and J gave up 0 bases, with 7 bases separating them. CDR3 nucleotide sequence: TGTGCCAGCAGCGTAGATTGGAGCTCCTATAATTCACCCCTCCACTTT. This sequence encodes CASSVDWSSYNSPLHF.

The chain uses TRBV9 and TRBJ2-2; maybe TRBD1 (6 bases). There are 17 residues in the CDR3. Trimming removed 0 bases from V and 1 base from J, with 13 bases in between. Germline loops: CDR1 SGDLS, CDR2 YYNGEE. CDR3 region: CASSVGGGRLNTGELFF. DNA for the CDR3: TGTGCCAGCAGCGTAGGAGGGGGACGGCTGAACACCGGGGAGCTGTTTTTT. The complete variable domain, with remaining parts taken from reference TRBV9 and TRBJ2-2, reads DSGVTQTPKHLITATGQRVTLRCSPRSGDLSVYWYQQSLDQGLQFLIQYYNGEERAKGNILERFSAQQFPDLHSELNLSSLELGDSALYFCASSVGGGRLNTGELFFGEGSRLTVL.